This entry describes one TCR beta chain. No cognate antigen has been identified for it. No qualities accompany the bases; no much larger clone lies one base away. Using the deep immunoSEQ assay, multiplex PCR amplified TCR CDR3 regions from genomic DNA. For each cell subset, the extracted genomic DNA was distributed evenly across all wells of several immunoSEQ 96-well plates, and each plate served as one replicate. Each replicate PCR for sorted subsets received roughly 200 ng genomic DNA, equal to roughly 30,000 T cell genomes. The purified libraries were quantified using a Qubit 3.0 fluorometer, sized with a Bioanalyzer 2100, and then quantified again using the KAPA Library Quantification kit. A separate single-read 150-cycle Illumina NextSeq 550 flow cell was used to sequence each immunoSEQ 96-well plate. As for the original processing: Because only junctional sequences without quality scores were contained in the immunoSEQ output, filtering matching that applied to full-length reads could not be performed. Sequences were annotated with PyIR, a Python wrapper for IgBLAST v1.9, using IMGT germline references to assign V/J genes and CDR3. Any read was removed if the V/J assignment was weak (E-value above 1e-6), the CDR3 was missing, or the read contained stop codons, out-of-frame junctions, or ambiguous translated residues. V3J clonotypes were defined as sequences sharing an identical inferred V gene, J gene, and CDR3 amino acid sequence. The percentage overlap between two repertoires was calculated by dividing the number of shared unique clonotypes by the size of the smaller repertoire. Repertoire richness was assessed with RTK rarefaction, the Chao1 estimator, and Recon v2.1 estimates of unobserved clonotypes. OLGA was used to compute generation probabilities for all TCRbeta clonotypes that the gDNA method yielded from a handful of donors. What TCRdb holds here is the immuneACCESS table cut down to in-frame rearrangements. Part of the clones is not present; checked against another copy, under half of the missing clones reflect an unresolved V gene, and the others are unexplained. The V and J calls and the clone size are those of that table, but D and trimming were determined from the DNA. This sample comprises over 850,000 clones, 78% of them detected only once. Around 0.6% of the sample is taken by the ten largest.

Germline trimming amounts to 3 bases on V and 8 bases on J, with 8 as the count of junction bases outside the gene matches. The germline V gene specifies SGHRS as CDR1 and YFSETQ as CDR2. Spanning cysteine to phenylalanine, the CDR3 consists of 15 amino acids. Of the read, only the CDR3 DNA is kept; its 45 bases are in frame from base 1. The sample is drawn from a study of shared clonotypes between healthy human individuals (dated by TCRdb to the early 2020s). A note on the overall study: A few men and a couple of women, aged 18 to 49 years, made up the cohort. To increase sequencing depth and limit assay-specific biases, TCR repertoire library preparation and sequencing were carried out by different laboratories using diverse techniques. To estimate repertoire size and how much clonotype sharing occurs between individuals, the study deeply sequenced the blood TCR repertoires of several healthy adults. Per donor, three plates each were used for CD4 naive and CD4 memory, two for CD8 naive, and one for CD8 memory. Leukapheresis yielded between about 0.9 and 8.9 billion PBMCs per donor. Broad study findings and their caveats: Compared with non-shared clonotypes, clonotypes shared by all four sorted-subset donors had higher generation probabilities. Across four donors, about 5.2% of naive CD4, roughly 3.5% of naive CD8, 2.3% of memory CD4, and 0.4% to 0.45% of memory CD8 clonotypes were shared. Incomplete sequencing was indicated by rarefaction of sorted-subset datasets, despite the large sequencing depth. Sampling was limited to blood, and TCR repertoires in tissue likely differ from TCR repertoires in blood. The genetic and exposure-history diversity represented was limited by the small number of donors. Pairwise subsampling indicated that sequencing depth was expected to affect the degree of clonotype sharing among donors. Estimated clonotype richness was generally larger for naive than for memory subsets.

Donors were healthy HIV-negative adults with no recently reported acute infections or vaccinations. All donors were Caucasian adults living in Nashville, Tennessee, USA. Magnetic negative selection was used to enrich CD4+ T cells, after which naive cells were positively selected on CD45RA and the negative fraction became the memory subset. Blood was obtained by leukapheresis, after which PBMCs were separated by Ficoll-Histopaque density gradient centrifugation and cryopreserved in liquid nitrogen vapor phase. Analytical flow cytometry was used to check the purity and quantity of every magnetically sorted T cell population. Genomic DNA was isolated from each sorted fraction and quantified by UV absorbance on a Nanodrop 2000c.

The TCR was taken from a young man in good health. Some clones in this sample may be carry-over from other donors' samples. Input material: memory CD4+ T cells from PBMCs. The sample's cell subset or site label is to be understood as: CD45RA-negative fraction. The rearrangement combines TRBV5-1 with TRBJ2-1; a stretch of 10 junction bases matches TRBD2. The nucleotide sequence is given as TGCGCCAGCAGCTATCTAGCGGGGGCGAGGGATGAGCAGTTCTTC. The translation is CASSYLAGARDEQFF.